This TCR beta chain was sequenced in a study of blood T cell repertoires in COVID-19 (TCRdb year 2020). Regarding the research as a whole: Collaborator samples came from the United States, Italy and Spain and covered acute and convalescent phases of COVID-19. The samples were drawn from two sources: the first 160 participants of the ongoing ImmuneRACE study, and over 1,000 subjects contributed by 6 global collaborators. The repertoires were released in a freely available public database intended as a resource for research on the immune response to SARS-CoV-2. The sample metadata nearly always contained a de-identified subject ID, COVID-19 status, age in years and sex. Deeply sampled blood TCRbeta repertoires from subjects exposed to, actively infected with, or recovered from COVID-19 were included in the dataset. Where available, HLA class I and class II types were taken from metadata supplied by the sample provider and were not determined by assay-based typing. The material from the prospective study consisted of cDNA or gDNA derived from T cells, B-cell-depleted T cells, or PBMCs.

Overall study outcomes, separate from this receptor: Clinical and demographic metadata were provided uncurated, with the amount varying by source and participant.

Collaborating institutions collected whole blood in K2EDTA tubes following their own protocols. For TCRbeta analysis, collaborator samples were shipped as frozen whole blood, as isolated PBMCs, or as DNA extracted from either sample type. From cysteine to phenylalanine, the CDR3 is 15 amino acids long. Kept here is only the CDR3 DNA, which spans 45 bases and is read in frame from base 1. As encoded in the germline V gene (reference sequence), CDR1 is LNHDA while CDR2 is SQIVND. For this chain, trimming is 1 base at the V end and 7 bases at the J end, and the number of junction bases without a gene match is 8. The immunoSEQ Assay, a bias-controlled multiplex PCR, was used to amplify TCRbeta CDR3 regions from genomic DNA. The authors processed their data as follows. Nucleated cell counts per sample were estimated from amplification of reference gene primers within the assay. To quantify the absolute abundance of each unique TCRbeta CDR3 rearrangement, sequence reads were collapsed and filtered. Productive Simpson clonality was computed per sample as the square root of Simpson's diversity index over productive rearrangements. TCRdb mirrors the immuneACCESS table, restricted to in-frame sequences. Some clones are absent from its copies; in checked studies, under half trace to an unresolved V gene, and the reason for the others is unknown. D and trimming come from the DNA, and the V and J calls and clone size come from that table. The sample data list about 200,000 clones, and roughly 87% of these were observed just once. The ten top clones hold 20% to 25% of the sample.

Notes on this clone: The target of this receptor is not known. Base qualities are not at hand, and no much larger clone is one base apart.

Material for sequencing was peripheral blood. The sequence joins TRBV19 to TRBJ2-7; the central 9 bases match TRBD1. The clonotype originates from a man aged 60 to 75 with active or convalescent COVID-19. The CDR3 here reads CASSIVGTGTWEQYF. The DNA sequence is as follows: TGTGCCAGTAGTATAGTTGGGACAGGGACGTGGGAGCAGTACTTC.